The T cell receptor (beta chain) described here comes from a study of T cells after posttransplantation cyclophosphamide. Study observations and caveats: Skin or GI-infiltrating T cells shared few TRB sequences with blood.

Sampled 1 year posttransplant, controls received myeloablative marrow transplants, methotrexate and a calcineurin inhibitor. After removal of 0 bases from V and 4 bases from J, the junction contained 13 bases not matched to a gene. Germline V lookup: CDR1 SGDLS, CDR2 YYNGEE. CDR3 length equals 18 residues. For this clone: What it binds is unknown.

The method was immunoSEQ multiplex PCR; TCRdb's version includes in-frame clones alone and lacks a portion of them. This table has 20,000 to 25,000 clones, 89% appearing once. The receptor was isolated from a female patient aged 50-59 years who received an allogeneic stem cell transplant from an unrelated donor, was CMV-positive, and had chronic GVHD only. Some T cells may possibly be graft donor cells. The chain is built from TRBV9 and TRBJ2-1; 7 bases fit TRBD2. The sequences come from PBMCs, collected after an allogeneic stem cell transplant with a calcineurin inhibitor and methotrexate. The CDR3 loop reads CASSVDPRSSGFYNEQFF. Written as DNA, the CDR3 is TGTGCCAGCAGCGTAGACCCGAGGTCTAGCGGCTTTTACAATGAGCAGTTCTTC.